This T cell receptor (beta chain) was identified in a study of shared clonotypes between healthy human individuals. TCRdb's table, derived via immunoSEQ multiplex PCR, lists solely in-frame clones and lacks some. The sample contains some 2,400,000 clones, about 94% of which appear only once. CDR3 length equals 16 residues. Trimming took 0 bases from V and 1 from J, leaving 10 bases between them. Looked up from germline, CDR1 is LGHNA and CDR2 is YSLEER. Sample: naive CD4+ T cells sorted from blood. Regarding subset: CD45RA+ positively selected. This sequence originates from a man younger than 30 in good health. The chain is built from TRBV4-3 and TRBJ1-3; TRBD1 might be the D (5 bases). In DNA, the CDR3 is TGCGCCAGCAGCCAAGAACCCAGGGCTTCTGGAAACACCATATATTTT. Translating gives CASSQEPRASGNTIYF.